Following are 14 T cell receptor beta chains from one sample sequenced in a study of low-dose radiotherapy and immunotherapy resistance in tumors. Time point defined: after trial treatment. Treatment noted: LDRT plus nivolumab, ipilimumab, low-dose cyclophosphamide and aspirin (RACIN trial). cDNA synthesis used a TRAV/TRBV-specific primer set for both chains. The PCR that amplified TCRs ran for approximately 20 cycles, relying on a constant-region primer and a V-primer adapter. One entry per CDR3 protein results from TCRdb running MiXCR on the reads. The repertoire holds roughly 95,000 distinct CDR3 sequences, more than 20% seen once, with roughly 13% in the top ten. Source: PBMCs, taken after low-dose radiotherapy plus immunotherapy. These receptors were obtained from a female donor with ovarian cancer.

On this clonotype itself: A far bigger clonotype differs at one base, so this is likely a read error. The chain carries TRBV7-2 and TRBJ2-1; 10 positions match TRBD1. Germline trimming cut 3 bases from V and 10 bases from J; bases unmatched to any gene: 6. The CDR3 totals 14 residues. Germline V gene sequence: CDR1 SGHTA, CDR2 FQGNSA. The DNA for the CDR3 is TGTGCCAGCAGCTTCGACAGGGGGCTCTACGAGCAGTTCTTC. Its translation is CASSFDRGLYEQFF.

Ten or more counts support this clonotype. The chain joins TRBV4-2 to TRBJ2-2; 9 bases agree with TRBD2. Trimming cost V 4 bases and J 6 bases; bases outside gene matches: 6. The CDR3 length is 15 residues. The germline gives CDR1 LGHNA, CDR2 YNFKEQ. CDR3 DNA: TGTGCCAGCAGCCCGTTAGCGGGAGCCCCCGGGGAGCTGTTTTTT. It yields the protein CASSPLAGAPGELFF.

This clonotype was seen many times. CDR3 sequence: CASSMVPGGPKKTGELFF. The CDR3 DNA reads as TGTGCCAGTAGTATGGTCCCGGGAGGGCCCAAGAAAACCGGGGAGCTGTTTTTT. The J gene is TRBJ2-2, the V gene TRBV19; 8 bases line up with TRBD2. CDR1 is LNHDA, CDR2 SQIVND, per germline (reference sequence). The CDR3 totals 18 residues. The junction had 14 bases not matched to a gene; V was cut back by 3 bases and J by 5 bases.

This clonotype was found many times. The rearrangement links TRBV5-1 to TRBJ2-2; maybe TRBD1 (5 bases). CDR1 SGHRS and CDR2 YFSETQ come from the germline V gene. V lost 0 bases to trimming and J lost 0 bases, with 9 bases between them. The CDR3 runs 16 residues. The CDR3 DNA reads TGCGCCAGCAGCTTGGGACAGATCGCGAACACCGGGGAGCTGTTTTTT. Translation gives CASSLGQIANTGELFF.

This clonotype was observed at least ten times. This sequence joins TRBV7-9 and TRBJ2-1, with D hard to call. With 5 bases removed from V and 9 bases from J, the gap between germline ends came to 11 bases. CDR3 size: 12 residues. From germline, CDR1 is SEHNR and CDR2 FQNEAQ (reference sequence). In DNA, the CDR3 is TGTGCCAGCAGCAACCACAAGGGTGAGCAGTTCTTC. Translated: CASSNHKGEQFF.

The chain uses TRBV28 and TRBJ1-3; maybe TRBD1 (6 bases). Germline CDR1 reads MDHEN; CDR2 reads SYDVKM. The CDR3 contains 14 residues. The germline V and J ends were trimmed by 6 bases and 6 bases, with 15 bases remaining between them. The CDR3 DNA reads as TGTGCCAGCAGCAAAATTGAGGGGGTAAACACCATATATTTT. As protein: CASSKIEGVNTIYF. Using reference TRBV28 and TRBJ1-3 for the parts outside the CDR3, the full variable domain is DVKVTQSSRYLVKRTGEKVFLECVQDMDHENMFWYRQDPGLGLRLIYFSYDVKMKEKGDIPEGYSVSREKKERFSLILESASTNQTSMYLCASSKIEGVNTIYFGEGSWLTVV.

This chain connects TRBV11-2 to TRBJ1-4, with TRBD1 matching 9 bases. Trimming cost V 5 bases and J 6 bases; bases outside gene matches: 7. This CDR3 has 15 residues. Germline V gene lookup returns CDR1 SGHAT and CDR2 FQNNGV. The CDR3: CASSPGTGSYEKLFF. CDR3 coding DNA: TGTGCCAGCAGCCCTGGGACAGGGAGTTATGAAAAACTGTTTTTT.

This clonotype has only a few counts. A much larger clone sits a single nucleotide away, making a read error possible. The V gene is TRBV27, the J gene TRBJ1-4, with unresolved D. In germline, CDR1 is MNHEY, CDR2 SMNVEV (reference sequence). Trimming cost V 0 bases and J 7 bases, with 12 bases left between them. This CDR3 region has 15 residues. The CDR3 DNA is TGTGCCAGCAGTTTATCCGGGCGGCAAGGTGAAAAACTGTTTTTT. Translating gives CASSLSGRQGEKLFF. Full variable domain (rest looked up from reference TRBV27 and TRBJ1-4): EAQVTQNPRYLITVTGKKLTVTCSQNMNHEYMSWYRQDPGLGLRQIYYSMNVEVTDKGDVPEGYKVSRKEKRNFPLILESPSPNQTSLYFCASSLSGRQGEKLFFGSGTQLSVL.

This clonotype has ten or more counts. This chain uses TRBV6-2 or TRBV6-3 with TRBJ2-1; perhaps TRBD2 as D (6 bases). Per germline, CDR1 MNHEY and CDR2 SVGEGT. The V end was cut by 7 bases, the J end by 2 bases, with 12 bases between. This CDR3 is built from 14 residues. CDR3 sequence reads: CASTLGLTYNEQFF. CDR3 coding DNA: TGTGCCAGCACCCTAGGACTAACCTACAATGAGCAGTTCTTC.

The rearrangement joins TRBV2 to TRBJ1-5; perhaps TRBD1 as D (6 bases). Germline V CDR1 and CDR2: SNHLY, FYNNEI. The V gene lost 6 bases and the J gene lost 3 bases, with 15 bases spanning the gap. This CDR3 region has 15 residues. The CDR3 loop reads CASRLIRDTNQPQHF. CDR3 DNA sequence: TGTGCCAGCAGGTTAATCCGGGACACCAATCAGCCCCAGCATTTT.

This clonotype has at least ten counts. The rearrangement links TRBV4-1 to TRBJ2-3; possibly TRBD2 for D (5 bases). The CDR3 sequence is 15 residues long. The ends were cut back, 2 bases at V and 2 bases at J, with 11 bases in the middle. Germline-derived CDR1 and CDR2 are MGHRA and YSYEKL. The CDR3 region is CASSQNRGYTDTQYF. In nucleotides, the CDR3 is TGCGCCAGCAGCCAAAATCGGGGATACACAGATACGCAGTATTTT.

The table lists this clonotype with many counts. A read error may produce the germline difference seen at one junction end. This chain links TRBV20-1 with TRBJ2-1; 12 bases fit TRBD2. Germline CDR1 and CDR2: DFQATT and SNEGSKA (reference sequence). There are 14 residues in the CDR3. CDR3 region: CSAEGLAGFNEQSF. CDR3 nucleotide sequence: TGCAGTGCTGAAGGACTAGCGGGGTTCAATGAGCAGTCCTTC.

This clonotype was recorded many times. V and J are TRBV7-2 and TRBJ2-1, with 10 nucleotides matching TRBD2. V lost 5 bases, J lost 4 bases, and 11 bases stayed unmatched. From germline, CDR1 is SGHTA and CDR2 FQGNSA. The CDR3 runs 17 residues. CDR3 sequence (DNA): TGTGCCAGCAGCCCAACCTCGACTAGCGGGTATTACAATGAGCAGTTCTTC. Encoded protein: CASSPTSTSGYYNEQFF.

This CDR3 is CASSFTSETLSYEQYF. For the CDR3, the DNA is TGTGCCAGCAGTTTCACTAGCGAAACCCTCTCCTACGAGCAGTACTTC. This rearrangement joins TRBV28 to TRBJ2-7; 7 nucleotides align to TRBD2. Trimming removed 3 bases from V and 0 bases from J; junction bases left unmatched: 8. The CDR3 runs 16 residues. In germline, CDR1 is MDHEN, CDR2 SYDVKM.